The source of this T cell receptor (beta chain) is a study of T cells after yellow fever vaccination. Only a few counts were recorded for this clonotype. The antigen remains unidentified. This CDR3 is built from 15 residues. Germline V gene data show CDR1 as SEHNR and CDR2 as FQNEAQ (reference sequence). V shed 1 base, J shed 5 bases, and the junction held 5 bases outside the gene matches. Study results and caveats: Few clonotypes appeared in both CD4 and CD8 compartments. Subsequent booster samples again held most clones from primary vaccination (96% CD4, about 90% CD8). FACS-sorted repertoires could contain abundant clonotypes contaminating from the bulk population.

TCRdb independently ran MiXCR on the 5' RACE reads; one entry per CDR3 protein. The sample yields some 560,000 distinct CDR3 sequences, roughly a fifth seen once. This receptor was identified in a man aged 25-45 years who received the YFV17D yellow fever vaccine. The sequences come from PBMCs, collected 15 days after the yellow fever booster vaccination. The gene calls are TRBV7-9 and TRBJ2-7; 10 nucleotides match TRBD1. CDR3 DNA sequence: TGTGCCAGCAGCTTAGGGGACAGGGGAATCGACGAGCAGTACTTC. As protein: CASSLGDRGIDEQYF.